Included here is one T cell receptor (beta chain) sequence, with context. The data stem from a study of blood T cell repertoires in COVID-19. Overall study: Specimens from acute and convalescent COVID-19 originated in the United States, Italy and Spain.

In the original processing: Amplifying reference gene primers gave estimates of nucleated cell counts. Measured with immunoSEQ multiplex PCR; TCRdb has only the in-frame clones, and not every one. V, J and clone size are taken as reported in that table, and D and trimming were inferred from the DNA itself. The sample records roughly 82,000 clones, almost 85% being singletons. This TCR was recovered from a man aged 55-75 years with acute or convalescent COVID-19. Sequenced sample: peripheral blood.

CDR3 in DNA: TGTGCCAGCAGTTTAAGTGACAGGGGCTCCTACGAGCAGTACTTC. Its translation is CASSLSDRGSYEQYF. The rearrangement uses TRBV27 and TRBJ2-7; TRBD1 matches at 8 bases. The CDR3 has 15 residues. Trimming cost V 2 bases and J 0 bases; bases outside gene matches: 3. The germline V gene encodes CDR1 MNHEY and CDR2 SMNVEV (reference sequence).